Listed below are T cell receptor beta chains from one sample, sequenced in a study of OX40 agonist ivuxolimab in advanced cancers. Profiling relied on immunoSEQ multiplex PCR, and the TCRdb table lists in-frame clones only, not all of them. The sample carries roughly 70,000 clones, roughly four fifths recorded once. The input for sequencing was CD4+ or CD8+ T cells sorted from blood, taken in a trial of the OX40 agonist ivuxolimab. All receptors derive from an adult with an advanced solid tumor such as melanoma, head and neck, liver or kidney cancer. Each CDR3 is given with its conserved first and last residue. The order of the fields is D gene, clone size, V gene, J gene, CDR3 protein, CDR3 DNA. The D gene is left open where the match is weak. Part of the rows lack a size; the others show once, few, many or a class for expanded clones.

D gene: TRBD2; clone size: -; V gene: TRBV2; J gene: TRBJ2-1; CDR3 protein: CASRAFTSGGEQFF; CDR3 DNA: TGTGCCAGCCGCGCATTTACTAGCGGCGGTGAGCAGTTCTTC
D gene: -; clone size: -; V gene: TRBV19; J gene: TRBJ1-1; CDR3 protein: CASSIAGGNTEAFF; CDR3 DNA: TGTGCCAGTAGTATCGCCGGGGGAAACACTGAAGCTTTCTTT
D gene: -; clone size: -; V gene: TRBV19; J gene: TRBJ2-3; CDR3 protein: CASSNRDTDTQYF; CDR3 DNA: TGTGCCAGTAGTAACCGGGACACAGATACGCAGTATTTT
D gene: -; clone size: -; V gene: TRBV29-1; J gene: TRBJ2-3; CDR3 protein: CSPPRNLPRKRRLQADTQYF; CDR3 DNA: TGCAGCCCCCCCCGTAATCTTCCACGTAAGCGGAGATTACAAGCAGATACGCAGTATTTT
D gene: -; clone size: -; V gene: TRBV27; J gene: TRBJ2-3; CDR3 protein: CASSLRPTDTQYF; CDR3 DNA: TGTGCCAGCAGTTTACGGCCCACAGATACGCAGTATTTT
D gene: -; clone size: -; V gene: TRBV5-4; J gene: TRBJ2-4; CDR3 protein: CASSAGDILKNIQYF; CDR3 DNA: TGTGCCAGCAGCGCCGGGGACATTTTAAAAAACATTCAGTACTTC
D gene: -; clone size: -; V gene: TRBV29-1; J gene: TRBJ2-2; CDR3 protein: CSATVGANTGELFF; CDR3 DNA: TGCAGCGCCACGGTGGGTGCGAACACCGGGGAGCTGTTTTTT
D gene: -; clone size: -; V gene: TRBV6-6; J gene: TRBJ1-6; CDR3 protein: CASSYSIGATNSPLHF; CDR3 DNA: TGTGCCAGCAGTTACTCGATAGGCGCCACTAATTCACCCCTCCACTTT
D gene: -; clone size: few; V gene: TRBV10-3; J gene: TRBJ2-1; CDR3 protein: CAIRASENLNEQFF; CDR3 DNA: TGTGCCATCAGGGCTAGCGAGAACCTCAATGAGCAGTTCTTC
D gene: -; clone size: -; V gene: TRBV5-1; J gene: TRBJ2-3; CDR3 protein: CASSTGLVTSTDTQYF; CDR3 DNA: TGCGCCAGCAGTACAGGGTTAGTTACTAGCACAGATACGCAGTATTTT
D gene: TRBD2; clone size: -; V gene: TRBV19; J gene: TRBJ2-1; CDR3 protein: CASTRGAGRNEQFF; CDR3 DNA: TGTGCCAGTACGAGGGGAGCCGGGAGGAATGAGCAGTTCTTC
D gene: TRBD2; clone size: -; V gene: TRBV6-1; J gene: TRBJ2-1; CDR3 protein: CASSEGFGLAGGGSYNEQFF; CDR3 DNA: TGTGCCAGCAGTGAAGGGTTCGGACTAGCGGGAGGAGGGTCCTACAATGAGCAGTTCTTC
D gene: -; clone size: -; V gene: TRBV11-2; J gene: TRBJ2-5; CDR3 protein: CASSLQGAQETQYF; CDR3 DNA: TGTGCCAGCAGTCTGCAGGGTGCCCAAGAGACCCAGTACTTC
D gene: -; clone size: -; V gene: TRBV2; J gene: TRBJ2-1; CDR3 protein: CASSPLAGEQFF; CDR3 DNA: TGTGCCAGCAGTCCCTTGGCGGGAGAGCAGTTCTTC
D gene: -; clone size: -; V gene: TRBV2; J gene: TRBJ2-4; CDR3 protein: CASSEGGVAKNIQYF; CDR3 DNA: TGTGCCAGCAGTGAAGGGGGAGTTGCCAAAAACATTCAGTACTTC
D gene: TRBD2; clone size: -; V gene: TRBV7-9; J gene: TRBJ2-3; CDR3 protein: CASSPGTSGGADTQYF; CDR3 DNA: TGTGCCAGCAGCCCCGGGACTAGCGGGGGCGCAGATACGCAGTATTTT
D gene: TRBD1; clone size: once; V gene: TRBV28; J gene: TRBJ2-5; CDR3 protein: CASSTTTGGGETQYF; CDR3 DNA: TGTGCCAGCAGTACAACAACAGGGGGCGGGGAGACCCAGTACTTC
D gene: TRBD1; clone size: -; V gene: TRBV5-1; J gene: TRBJ1-5; CDR3 protein: CASSRDRGAQPQHF; CDR3 DNA: TGTGCCAGCAGCCGCGACAGGGGGGCTCAGCCCCAGCATTTT
D gene: TRBD1; clone size: -; V gene: TRBV9; J gene: TRBJ2-3; CDR3 protein: CASSGTGGDTQYF; CDR3 DNA: TGTGCCAGCAGCGGGACAGGGGGAGATACGCAGTATTTT
D gene: -; clone size: -; V gene: TRBV21-1; J gene: TRBJ2-3; CDR3 protein: CASSKECQGPDTDTQYF; CDR3 DNA: TGTGCCAGCAGCAAAGAGTGTCAGGGGCCCGACACAGATACGCAGTATTTT
D gene: -; clone size: -; V gene: TRBV5-6; J gene: TRBJ2-7; CDR3 protein: CASSLQGSYEQYF; CDR3 DNA: TGTGCCAGCAGCCTACAGGGTTCCTACGAGCAGTACTTC
D gene: -; clone size: -; V gene: TRBV11-3; J gene: TRBJ1-1; CDR3 protein: CASSLEPNTEAFF; CDR3 DNA: TGTGCCAGCAGCTTAGAACCAAACACTGAAGCTTTCTTT
D gene: -; clone size: -; V gene: TRBV7-9; J gene: TRBJ2-7; CDR3 protein: CASSLAMEPYEQYF; CDR3 DNA: TGTGCCAGCAGCTTAGCGATGGAGCCCTACGAGCAGTACTTC
D gene: -; clone size: -; V gene: TRBV9; J gene: TRBJ1-1; CDR3 protein: CASSVLKNTEAFF; CDR3 DNA: TGTGCCAGCAGCGTACTCAAGAACACTGAAGCTTTCTTT
D gene: -; clone size: -; V gene: TRBV5-6; J gene: TRBJ2-1; CDR3 protein: CASSLGGLSYNEQFF; CDR3 DNA: TGTGCCAGCAGCTTGGGGGGCCTGTCCTACAATGAGCAGTTCTTC
D gene: -; clone size: -; V gene: TRBV28; J gene: TRBJ1-1; CDR3 protein: CASSLPGGAAHTEAFF; CDR3 DNA: TGTGCCAGCAGTCTACCGGGGGGAGCAGCGCACACTGAAGCTTTCTTT
D gene: TRBD1; clone size: few; V gene: TRBV5-1; J gene: TRBJ2-1; CDR3 protein: CASSPFMTGGNEQFF; CDR3 DNA: TGCGCCAGCAGCCCCTTTATGACAGGGGGCAATGAGCAGTTCTTC
D gene: -; clone size: few; V gene: TRBV6-5; J gene: TRBJ1-2; CDR3 protein: CASSYGRTQRHGYTF; CDR3 DNA: TGTGCCAGCAGTTACGGTCGGACACAGAGACACGGCTACACCTTC
D gene: -; clone size: few; V gene: TRBV7-9; J gene: TRBJ2-3; CDR3 protein: CASSPMGVSDTQYF; CDR3 DNA: TGTGCCAGCAGCCCAATGGGGGTTTCAGATACGCAGTATTTT
D gene: TRBD1; clone size: -; V gene: TRBV6-6; J gene: TRBJ1-5; CDR3 protein: CASTPGQGSNQPQHF; CDR3 DNA: TGTGCCAGCACCCCTGGACAGGGCAGCAATCAGCCCCAGCATTTT
D gene: TRBD1; clone size: -; V gene: TRBV7-2; J gene: TRBJ2-2; CDR3 protein: CASSFLAGGQGVGELFF; CDR3 DNA: TGTGCCAGCAGCTTCCTGGCCGGCGGACAGGGGGTTGGGGAGCTGTTTTTT
D gene: TRBD1; clone size: -; V gene: TRBV19; J gene: TRBJ2-1; CDR3 protein: CASTGQGRNEQFF; CDR3 DNA: TGTGCCAGTACGGGACAGGGGAGGAATGAGCAGTTCTTC
D gene: -; clone size: once; V gene: TRBV5-1; J gene: TRBJ2-5; CDR3 protein: CASSLTEGKETQYF; CDR3 DNA: TGCGCCAGCAGCTTGACGGAGGGGAAAGAGACCCAGTACTTC
D gene: -; clone size: -; V gene: TRBV11-2; J gene: TRBJ1-3; CDR3 protein: CASSLVIGNTIYF; CDR3 DNA: TGTGCCAGCAGCTTAGTAATCGGAAACACCATATATTTT
D gene: -; clone size: -; V gene: TRBV12-5; J gene: TRBJ2-2; CDR3 protein: CASGFGQSNTGELFF; CDR3 DNA: TGTGCTAGTGGTTTCGGACAGTCGAACACCGGGGAGCTGTTTTTT
D gene: -; clone size: few; V gene: TRBV18; J gene: TRBJ2-7; CDR3 protein: CASSPGASYEQYF; CDR3 DNA: TGTGCCAGCTCACCAGGCGCCTCCTACGAGCAGTACTTC
D gene: -; clone size: -; V gene: TRBV5-1; J gene: TRBJ1-5; CDR3 protein: CASSLAGASNQPQHF; CDR3 DNA: TGCGCCAGCAGCTTGGCAGGGGCAAGCAATCAGCCCCAGCATTTT
D gene: -; clone size: -; V gene: TRBV6-1; J gene: TRBJ2-3; CDR3 protein: CASSWGADTQYF; CDR3 DNA: TGTGCCAGCAGTTGGGGCGCAGATACGCAGTATTTT
D gene: TRBD1; clone size: -; V gene: TRBV5-1; J gene: TRBJ2-7; CDR3 protein: CASSLRTGGTYEQYF; CDR3 DNA: TGCGCCAGCAGCTTGAGGACAGGGGGTACCTACGAGCAGTACTTC
D gene: TRBD2; clone size: -; V gene: TRBV10-3; J gene: TRBJ2-2; CDR3 protein: CAVGTSQSGELFF; CDR3 DNA: TGTGCCGTGGGGACTAGCCAATCCGGGGAGCTGTTTTTT
D gene: TRBD2; clone size: -; V gene: TRBV7-2; J gene: TRBJ2-1; CDR3 protein: CASRLAGSSYNEQFF; CDR3 DNA: TGTGCCAGCAGATTAGCGGGGAGCTCCTACAATGAGCAGTTCTTC
D gene: TRBD1; clone size: -; V gene: TRBV7-9; J gene: TRBJ2-2; CDR3 protein: CASSQGTGGTGELFF; CDR3 DNA: TGTGCCAGCAGCCAGGGGACAGGGGGCACCGGGGAGCTGTTTTTT
D gene: -; clone size: -; V gene: TRBV7-7; J gene: TRBJ1-2; CDR3 protein: CASSLVGEPTNYGYTF; CDR3 DNA: TGTGCCAGCAGCTTAGTTGGGGAACCAACTAACTATGGCTACACCTTC
D gene: -; clone size: -; V gene: TRBV6-5; J gene: TRBJ2-7; CDR3 protein: CASSYSGLYSYEQYF; CDR3 DNA: TGTGCCAGCAGTTACTCAGGACTTTACTCCTACGAGCAGTACTTC
D gene: -; clone size: -; V gene: TRBV27; J gene: TRBJ2-5; CDR3 protein: CASSPLSRGTLAAQYF; CDR3 DNA: TGTGCCAGCAGTCCCCTCTCCCGGGGGACACTCGCGGCCCAGTACTTC
D gene: TRBD1; clone size: -; V gene: TRBV28; J gene: TRBJ2-5; CDR3 protein: CASSFPRTGDETQYF; CDR3 DNA: TGTGCCAGCAGTTTCCCTAGGACAGGGGACGAGACCCAGTACTTC
D gene: TRBD1; clone size: -; V gene: TRBV19; J gene: TRBJ1-3; CDR3 protein: CASSGQGYSGNTIYF; CDR3 DNA: TGTGCCAGTAGTGGACAGGGATACTCTGGAAACACCATATATTTT
D gene: -; clone size: -; V gene: TRBV19; J gene: TRBJ2-6; CDR3 protein: CASSPDSSGANVLTF; CDR3 DNA: TGTGCCAGTAGTCCGGACAGCTCTGGGGCCAACGTCCTGACTTTC
D gene: TRBD1; clone size: -; V gene: TRBV4-3; J gene: TRBJ1-5; CDR3 protein: CASSQSGTGNQPQHF; CDR3 DNA: TGCGCCAGCAGCCAAAGTGGGACAGGGAATCAGCCCCAGCATTTT
D gene: -; clone size: -; V gene: TRBV5-4; J gene: TRBJ2-5; CDR3 protein: CASSFPGSKETQYF; CDR3 DNA: TGTGCCAGCAGCTTTCCCGGGTCTAAAGAGACCCAGTACTTC
D gene: -; clone size: -; V gene: TRBV14; J gene: TRBJ1-2; CDR3 protein: CASSQGTTYGYTF; CDR3 DNA: TGTGCCAGCAGCCAAGGGACAACTTATGGCTACACCTTC
D gene: TRBD1; clone size: -; V gene: TRBV4-1; J gene: TRBJ1-2; CDR3 protein: CASSQVVAQGGYGYTF; CDR3 DNA: TGCGCCAGCAGCCAAGTAGTCGCCCAGGGGGGATATGGCTACACCTTC
D gene: TRBD1; clone size: -; V gene: TRBV7-6; J gene: TRBJ2-3; CDR3 protein: CASSARTGAGDTQYF; CDR3 DNA: TGTGCCAGCAGCGCCAGGACAGGGGCGGGAGATACGCAGTATTTT
D gene: TRBD2; clone size: -; V gene: TRBV10-3; J gene: TRBJ2-1; CDR3 protein: CAIMASGERNEQFF; CDR3 DNA: TGTGCCATCATGGCTAGCGGGGAACGAAATGAGCAGTTCTTC
D gene: TRBD1; clone size: -; V gene: TRBV11-1; J gene: TRBJ1-1; CDR3 protein: CASSKGARPNTEAFF; CDR3 DNA: TGTGCCAGCAGCAAGGGGGCGCGCCCGAACACTGAAGCTTTCTTT
D gene: TRBD1; clone size: -; V gene: TRBV27; J gene: TRBJ1-5; CDR3 protein: CASSRDRGDQPQHF; CDR3 DNA: TGTGCCAGCAGTCGGGACAGGGGGGATCAGCCCCAGCATTTT
D gene: -; clone size: -; V gene: TRBV18; J gene: TRBJ1-5; CDR3 protein: CASSPRSRVGNQPQHF; CDR3 DNA: TGTGCCAGCTCACCAAGGAGTAGGGTTGGCAATCAGCCCCAGCATTTT
D gene: -; clone size: once; V gene: TRBV7-2; J gene: TRBJ2-3; CDR3 protein: CASSLAGGGDTQYF; CDR3 DNA: TGTGCCAGCAGCTTAGCGGGGGGTGGTGATACGCAGTATTTT
D gene: TRBD2; clone size: -; V gene: TRBV7-6; J gene: TRBJ2-5; CDR3 protein: CASSSGALAGGQETQYF; CDR3 DNA: TGTGCCAGCAGCTCGGGAGCGTTAGCGGGGGGCCAAGAGACCCAGTACTTC
D gene: TRBD1; clone size: -; V gene: TRBV19; J gene: TRBJ2-1; CDR3 protein: CASSKGQIYNEQFF; CDR3 DNA: TGTGCCAGTAGTAAGGGACAGATCTACAATGAGCAGTTCTTC